This record concerns one T cell receptor beta chain sequence. This sample also contains other DNA sequences that code for the same CDR3. This CDR3 is built from 15 residues. V shed 5 bases and J 2 bases; nucleotides not matched to a gene: 6. From germline, CDR1 is SGHNT and CDR2 YENEEA. The source of the sample is a study of shared clonotypes between healthy human individuals. TCRdb keeps only in-frame clones here, not all; method: immunoSEQ multiplex PCR. The data contain more than 450,000 clones, roughly 78% of them singletons. The origin of this receptor is a woman in her 40s in good health. Some clones in this sample may be carry-over from other donors' samples. The genes are TRBV11-3 and TRBJ2-3; 8 nucleotides match TRBD1. The sample was PBMCs. The CDR3 DNA reads TGTGCCAGCAGCCTCGGACAGGGACTCACAGATACGCAGTATTTT. Protein sequence: CASSLGQGLTDTQYF. The full variable domain, completed using reference TRBV11-3 and TRBJ2-3, is EAGVVQSPRYKIIEKKQPVAFWCNPISGHNTLYWYLQNLGQGPELLIRYENEEAVDDSQLPKDRFSAERLKGVDSTLKIQPAELGDSAVYLCASSLGQGLTDTQYFGPGTRLTVL.